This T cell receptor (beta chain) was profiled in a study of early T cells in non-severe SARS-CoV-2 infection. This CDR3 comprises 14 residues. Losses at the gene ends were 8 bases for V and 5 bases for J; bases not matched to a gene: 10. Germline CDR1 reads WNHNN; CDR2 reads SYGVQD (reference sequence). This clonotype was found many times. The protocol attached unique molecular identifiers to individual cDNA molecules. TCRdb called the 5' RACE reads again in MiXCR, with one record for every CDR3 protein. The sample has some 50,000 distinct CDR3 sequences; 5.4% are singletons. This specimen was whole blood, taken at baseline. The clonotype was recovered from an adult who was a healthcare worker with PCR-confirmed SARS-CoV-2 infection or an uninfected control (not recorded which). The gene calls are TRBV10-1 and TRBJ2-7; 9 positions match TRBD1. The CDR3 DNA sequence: TGCGCCAGCTCCCCCGGGACAGGGCGGAACGAGCAGTACTTC. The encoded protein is CASSPGTGRNEQYF.